The clone carrying this TCR beta chain was seen more than once but under ten times. Sequenced by immunoSEQ multiplex PCR; TCRdb stores in-frame clones only, minus some. The data contain fewer than 25,000 clones, approximately 83% of them singletons. The data derive from a study of OX40 agonist ivuxolimab in advanced cancers. Here the sequenced sample was CD4+ or CD8+ T cells sorted from blood, taken in a trial of the OX40 agonist ivuxolimab. This clonotype was obtained from an adult with an advanced solid tumor such as melanoma, head and neck, liver or kidney cancer.

As DNA, the CDR3 is TGTGCCAGTAGTATAGATGGGGACCCGAGGACTGAAGCTTTCTTT. The encoded protein is CASSIDGDPRTEAFF. The V call is TRBV19, the J call TRBJ1-1, with D perhaps matching TRBD1 (5 bases). CDR1 and CDR2 from the germline V gene are LNHDA and SQIVND (reference sequence). V lost 0 bases and J 5 bases, leaving 13 bases between the germline ends. The CDR3 has 15 residues.